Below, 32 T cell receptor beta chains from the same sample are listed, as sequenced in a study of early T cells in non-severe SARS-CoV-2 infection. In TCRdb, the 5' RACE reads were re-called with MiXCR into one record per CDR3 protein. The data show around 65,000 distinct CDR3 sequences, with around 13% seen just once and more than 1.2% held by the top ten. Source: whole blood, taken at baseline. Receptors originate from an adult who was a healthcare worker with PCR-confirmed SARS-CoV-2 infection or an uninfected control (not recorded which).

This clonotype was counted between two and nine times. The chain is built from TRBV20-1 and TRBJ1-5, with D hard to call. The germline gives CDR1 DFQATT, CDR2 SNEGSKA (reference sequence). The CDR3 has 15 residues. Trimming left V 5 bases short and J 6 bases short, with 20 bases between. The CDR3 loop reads CSARPDPGASQPQHF. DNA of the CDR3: TGCAGTGCTCGCCCGGACCCCGGAGCCAGTCAGCCCCAGCATTTT.

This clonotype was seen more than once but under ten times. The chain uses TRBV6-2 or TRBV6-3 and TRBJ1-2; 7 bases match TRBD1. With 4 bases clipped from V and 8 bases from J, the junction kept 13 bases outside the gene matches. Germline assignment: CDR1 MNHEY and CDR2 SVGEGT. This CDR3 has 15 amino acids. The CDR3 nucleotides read TGTGCCAGCAGTTTCCCGGACAGGCCAACGGGAGGCTACACCTTC. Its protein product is CASSFPDRPTGGYTF.

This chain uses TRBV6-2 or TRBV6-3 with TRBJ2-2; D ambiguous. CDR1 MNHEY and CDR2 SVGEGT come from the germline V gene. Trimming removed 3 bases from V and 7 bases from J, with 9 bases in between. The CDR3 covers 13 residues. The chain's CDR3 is CASSYLTDGELFF. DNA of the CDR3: TGTGCCAGCAGTTATTTGACTGACGGGGAGCTGTTTTTT.

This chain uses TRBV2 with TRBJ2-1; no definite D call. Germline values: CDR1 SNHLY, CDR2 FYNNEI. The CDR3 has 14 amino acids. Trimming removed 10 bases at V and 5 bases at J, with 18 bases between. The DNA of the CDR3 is TGTGCCACCGAAGGGCCAGCGAGCGACAATGAGCAGTTCTTC. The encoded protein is CATEGPASDNEQFF.

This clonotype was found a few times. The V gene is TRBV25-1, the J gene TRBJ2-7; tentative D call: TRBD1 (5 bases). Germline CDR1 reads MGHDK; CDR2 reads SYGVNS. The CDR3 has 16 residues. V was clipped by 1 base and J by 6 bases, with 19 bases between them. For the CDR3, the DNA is TGTGCCAGCAGTGAATGGGGCAGGGCCACCCCGGGCGAGCAGTACTTC. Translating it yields CASSEWGRATPGEQYF.

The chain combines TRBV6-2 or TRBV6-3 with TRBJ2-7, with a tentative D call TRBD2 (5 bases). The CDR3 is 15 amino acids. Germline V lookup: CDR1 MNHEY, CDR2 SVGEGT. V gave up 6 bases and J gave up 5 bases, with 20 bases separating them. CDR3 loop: CASRRDPAAPNEQYF. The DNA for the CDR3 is TGTGCCAGCAGGAGGGATCCGGCGGCGCCCAACGAGCAGTACTTC.

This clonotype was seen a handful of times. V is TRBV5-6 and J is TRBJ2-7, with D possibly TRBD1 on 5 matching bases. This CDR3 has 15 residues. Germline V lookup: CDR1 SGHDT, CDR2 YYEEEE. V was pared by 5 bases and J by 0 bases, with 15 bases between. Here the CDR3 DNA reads TGTGCCAGCAGTTCGGACACCAGGAGCTCCTACGAGCAGTACTTC. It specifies CASSSDTRSSYEQYF. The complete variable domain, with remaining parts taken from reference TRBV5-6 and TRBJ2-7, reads DAGVTQSPTHLIKTRGQQVTLRCSPKSGHDTVSWYQQALGQGPQFIFQYYEEEERQRGNFPDRFSGHQFPNYSSELNVNALLLGDSALYLCASSSDTRSSYEQYFGPGTRLTVT.

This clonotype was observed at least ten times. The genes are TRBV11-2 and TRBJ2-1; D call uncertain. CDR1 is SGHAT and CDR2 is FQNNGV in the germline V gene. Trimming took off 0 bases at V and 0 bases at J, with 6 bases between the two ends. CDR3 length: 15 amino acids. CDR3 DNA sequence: TGTGCCAGCAGCTTAGACCAAGACTCCTACAATGAGCAGTTCTTC. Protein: CASSLDQDSYNEQFF. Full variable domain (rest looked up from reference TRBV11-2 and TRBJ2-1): EAGVAQSPRYKIIEKRQSVAFWCNPISGHATLYWYQQILGQGPKLLIQFQNNGVVDDSQLPKDRFSAERLKGVDSTLKIQPAKLEDSAVYLCASSLDQDSYNEQFFGPGTRLTVL.

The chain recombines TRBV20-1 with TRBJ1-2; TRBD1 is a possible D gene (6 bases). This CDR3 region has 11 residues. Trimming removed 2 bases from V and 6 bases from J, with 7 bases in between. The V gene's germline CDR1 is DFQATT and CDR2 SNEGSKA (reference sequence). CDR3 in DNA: TGCAGTGCTAGATCAGGGGATGGCTACACCTTC. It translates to CSARSGDGYTF.

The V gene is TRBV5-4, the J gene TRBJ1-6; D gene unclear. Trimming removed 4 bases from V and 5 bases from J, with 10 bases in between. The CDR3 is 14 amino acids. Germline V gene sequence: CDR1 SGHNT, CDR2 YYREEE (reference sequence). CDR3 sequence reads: CASSRRTDNSPLHF. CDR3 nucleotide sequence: TGTGCCAGCAGCCGCCGGACGGATAATTCACCCCTCCACTTT. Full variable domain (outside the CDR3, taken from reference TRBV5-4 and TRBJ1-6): ETGVTQSPTHLIKTRGQQVTLRCSSQSGHNTVSWYQQALGQGPQFIFQYYREEENGRGNFPPRFSGLQFPNYSSELNVNALELDDSALYLCASSRRTDNSPLHFGNGTRLTVT.

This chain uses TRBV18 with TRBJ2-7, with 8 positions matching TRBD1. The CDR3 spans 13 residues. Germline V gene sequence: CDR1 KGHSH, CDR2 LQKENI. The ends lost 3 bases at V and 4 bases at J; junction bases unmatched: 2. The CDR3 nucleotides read TGTGCCAGCTCACCGAGACAGGGGTACGAGCAGTACTTC. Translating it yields CASSPRQGYEQYF. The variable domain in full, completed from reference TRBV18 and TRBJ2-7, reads NAGVMQNPRHLVRRRGQEARLRCSPMKGHSHVYWYRQLPEEGLKFMVYLQKENIIDESGMPKERFSAEFPKEGPSILRIQQVVRGDSAAYFCASSPRQGYEQYFGPGTRLTVT.

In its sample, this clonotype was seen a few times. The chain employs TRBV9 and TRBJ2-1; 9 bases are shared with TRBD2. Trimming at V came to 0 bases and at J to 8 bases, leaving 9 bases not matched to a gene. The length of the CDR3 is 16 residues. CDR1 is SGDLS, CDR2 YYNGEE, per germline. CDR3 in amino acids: CASSVGSLAGLDEQFF. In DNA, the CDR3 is TGTGCCAGCAGCGTAGGAAGTCTAGCGGGACTGGATGAGCAGTTCTTC.

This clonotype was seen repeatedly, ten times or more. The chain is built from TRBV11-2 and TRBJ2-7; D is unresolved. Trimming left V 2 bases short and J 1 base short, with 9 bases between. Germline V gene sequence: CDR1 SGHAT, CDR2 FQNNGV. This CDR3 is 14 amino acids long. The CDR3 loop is CASSLTRTSYEQYF. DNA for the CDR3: TGTGCCAGCAGCTTAACCCGAACGTCCTACGAGCAGTACTTC.

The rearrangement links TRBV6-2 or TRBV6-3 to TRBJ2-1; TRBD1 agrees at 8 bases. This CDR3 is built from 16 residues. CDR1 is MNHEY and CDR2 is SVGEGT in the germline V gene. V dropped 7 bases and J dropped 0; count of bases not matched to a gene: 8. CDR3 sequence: CASTYRGTHSYNEQFF. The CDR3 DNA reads TGTGCCAGCACCTACAGGGGGACACACTCCTACAATGAGCAGTTCTTC.

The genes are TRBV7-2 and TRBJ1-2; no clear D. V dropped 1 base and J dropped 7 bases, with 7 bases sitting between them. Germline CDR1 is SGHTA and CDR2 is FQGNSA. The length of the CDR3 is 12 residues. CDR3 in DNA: TGTGCCAGCAGCTTAGATTCGGCTGGCTACACCTTC. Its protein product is CASSLDSAGYTF.

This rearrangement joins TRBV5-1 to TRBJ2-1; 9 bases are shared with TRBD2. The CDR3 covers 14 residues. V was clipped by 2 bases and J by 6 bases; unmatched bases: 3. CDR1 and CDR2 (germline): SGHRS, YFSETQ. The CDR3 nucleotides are TGCGCCAGCAGCTTTGGACTAGCGTCCAATGAGCAGTTCTTC. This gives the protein CASSFGLASNEQFF. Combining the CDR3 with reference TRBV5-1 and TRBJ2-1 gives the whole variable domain KAGVTQTPRYLIKTRGQQVTLSCSPISGHRSVSWYQQTPGQGLQFLFEYFSETQRNKGNFPGRFSGRQFSNSRSEMNVSTLELGDSALYLCASSFGLASNEQFFGPGTRLTVL.

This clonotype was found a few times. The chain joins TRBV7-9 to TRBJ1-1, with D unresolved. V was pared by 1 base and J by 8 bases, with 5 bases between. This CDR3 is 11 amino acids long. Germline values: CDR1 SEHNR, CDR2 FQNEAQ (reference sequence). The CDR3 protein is CASSLVGEAFF. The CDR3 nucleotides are TGTGCCAGCAGCTTAGTGGGGGAAGCTTTCTTT.

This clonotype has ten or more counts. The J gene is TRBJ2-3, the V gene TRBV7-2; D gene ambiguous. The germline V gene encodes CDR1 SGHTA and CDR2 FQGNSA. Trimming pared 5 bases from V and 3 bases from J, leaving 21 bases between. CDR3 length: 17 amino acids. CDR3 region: CASSPHNNFRGTDTQYF. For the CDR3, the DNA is TGTGCCAGCAGCCCCCACAACAACTTCCGAGGTACAGATACGCAGTATTTT.

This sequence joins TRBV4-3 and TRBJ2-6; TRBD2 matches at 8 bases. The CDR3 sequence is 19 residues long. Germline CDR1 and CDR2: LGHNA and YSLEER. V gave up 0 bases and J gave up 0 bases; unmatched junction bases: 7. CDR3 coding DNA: TGCGCCAGCAGCCAAGATGGTTTAGCGGGGAGCTCTGGGGCCAACGTCCTGACTTTC. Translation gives CASSQDGLAGSSGANVLTF.

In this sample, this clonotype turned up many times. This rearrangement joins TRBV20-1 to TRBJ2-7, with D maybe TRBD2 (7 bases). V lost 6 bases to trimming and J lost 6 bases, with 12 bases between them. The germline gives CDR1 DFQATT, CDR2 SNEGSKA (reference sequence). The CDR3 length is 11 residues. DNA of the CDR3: TGCAGTGCCCCGCGGGGGCTCGAGCAGTACTTC. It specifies CSAPRGLEQYF.

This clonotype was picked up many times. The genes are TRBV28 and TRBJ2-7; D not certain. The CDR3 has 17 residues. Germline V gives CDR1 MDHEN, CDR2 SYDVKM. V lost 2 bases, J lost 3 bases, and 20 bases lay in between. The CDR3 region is CASSLTGALGRYYEQYF. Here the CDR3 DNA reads TGTGCCAGCAGTTTAACCGGCGCGTTGGGCAGATACTACGAGCAGTACTTC.

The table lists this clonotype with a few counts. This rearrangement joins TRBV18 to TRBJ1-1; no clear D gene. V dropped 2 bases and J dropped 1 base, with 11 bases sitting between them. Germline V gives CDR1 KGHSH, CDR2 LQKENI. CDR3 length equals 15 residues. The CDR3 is CASSPIPGRNTEAFF. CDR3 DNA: TGTGCCAGCTCACCAATTCCGGGAAGGAACACTGAAGCTTTCTTT.

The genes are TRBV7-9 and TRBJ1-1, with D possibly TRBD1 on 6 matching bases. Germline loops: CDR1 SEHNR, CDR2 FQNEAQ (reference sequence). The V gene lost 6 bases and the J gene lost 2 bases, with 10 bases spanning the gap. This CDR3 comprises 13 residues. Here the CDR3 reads CASRRQDNTEAFF. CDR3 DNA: TGTGCCAGCAGACGACAGGACAACACTGAAGCTTTCTTT.

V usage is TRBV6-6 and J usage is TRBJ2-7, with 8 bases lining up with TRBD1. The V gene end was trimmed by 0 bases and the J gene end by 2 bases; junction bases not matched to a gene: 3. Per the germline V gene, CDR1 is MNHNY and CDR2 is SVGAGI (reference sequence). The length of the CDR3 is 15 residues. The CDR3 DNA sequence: TGTGCCAGCAGTTACTCCACAGGGGGAGCCTACGAGCAGTACTTC. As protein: CASSYSTGGAYEQYF.

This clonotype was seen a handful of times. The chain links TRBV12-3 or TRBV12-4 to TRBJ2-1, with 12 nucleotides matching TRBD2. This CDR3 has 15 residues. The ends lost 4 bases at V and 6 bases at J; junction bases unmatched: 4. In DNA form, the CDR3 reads TGTGCCAGCAGTTCTAGCGGGAGGGCCGTCAATGAGCAGTTCTTC. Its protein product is CASSSSGRAVNEQFF.

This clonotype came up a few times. CDR3 in amino acids: CASSPTSDEQFF. The CDR3 DNA follows: TGTGCCAGCTCACCCACCTCGGATGAGCAGTTCTTC. The V call is TRBV18, the J call TRBJ2-1; no clear D gene. V gave up 3 bases and J gave up 8 bases, with 8 bases separating them. The CDR3 extends over 12 amino acids. Germline CDR1 KGHSH, CDR2 LQKENI.

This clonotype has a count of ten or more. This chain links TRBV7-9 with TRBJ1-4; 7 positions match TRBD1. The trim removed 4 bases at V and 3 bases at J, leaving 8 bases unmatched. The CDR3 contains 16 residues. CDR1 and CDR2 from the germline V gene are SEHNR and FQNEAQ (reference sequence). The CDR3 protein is CASSSRQGEPNEKLFF. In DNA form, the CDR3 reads TGTGCCAGCAGCTCGAGACAGGGAGAGCCTAATGAAAAACTGTTTTTT.

Here the CDR3 DNA reads TGCAGTGCTAGAGATTATCGAGGGGCAGATACGCAGTATTTT. Its protein is CSARDYRGADTQYF. V usage is TRBV20-1 and J usage is TRBJ2-3; D possibly uses TRBD1 or TRBD2 (5 bases each). V lost 0 bases and J 4 bases, leaving 11 bases between the germline ends. Germline CDR1 reads DFQATT; CDR2 reads SNEGSKA (reference sequence). The CDR3 is 14 residues long.

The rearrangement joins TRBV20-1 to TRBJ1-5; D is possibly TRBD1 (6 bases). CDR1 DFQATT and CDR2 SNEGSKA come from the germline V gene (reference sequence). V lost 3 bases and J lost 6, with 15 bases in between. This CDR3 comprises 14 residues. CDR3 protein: CSASIGQSSQPQHF. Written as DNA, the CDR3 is TGCAGTGCTAGTATTGGACAGTCCTCTCAGCCCCAGCATTTT.

CDR3 region: CSVLPEGYGYTF. The DNA of the CDR3 is TGCAGCGTTCTTCCCGAAGGCTATGGCTACACCTTC. This chain links TRBV29-1 with TRBJ1-2; no clear D. CDR1 is SQVTM and CDR2 is ANQGSEA in the germline V gene. The CDR3 totals 12 residues. V was cut by 5 bases and J by 4 bases, with 11 bases left in between.

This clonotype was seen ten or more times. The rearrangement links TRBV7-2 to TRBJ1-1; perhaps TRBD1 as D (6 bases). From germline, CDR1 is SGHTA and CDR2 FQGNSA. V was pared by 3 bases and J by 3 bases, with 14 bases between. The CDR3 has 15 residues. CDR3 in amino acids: CASSLEWGRDTEAFF. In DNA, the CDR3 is TGTGCCAGCAGCTTGGAGTGGGGGCGGGACACTGAAGCTTTCTTT.

CDR3 in DNA: TGTGCCAGCAGCTTGACTAGCGGGGGTGTAGATACGCAGTATTTT. It is translated as CASSLTSGGVDTQYF. This rearrangement joins TRBV11-2 to TRBJ2-3; 12 bases are a match to TRBD2. This CDR3 region has 15 residues. J was trimmed by 5 bases and V by 3 bases; bases with no gene match: 3. CDR1 and CDR2 from the germline V gene are SGHAT and FQNNGV.